Sequencing of this TCR beta chain was carried out in a study of identical twins. cDNA molecules carried unique molecular identifiers, and template switching added a universal primer site. Via MiXCR, TCRdb re-called the 5' RACE reads, giving one row per CDR3 protein. The profile shows hundreds of thousands of distinct CDR3 sequences, approximately 9% of them singletons. This clonotype was counted a few times. No antigen is known for it. Germline assignment: CDR1 SEHNR and CDR2 FQNEAQ (reference sequence). The germline V and J ends were trimmed by 5 bases and 5 bases, with 12 bases remaining between them. There are 13 residues in the CDR3. Study-wide results and caveats: Weaker excess sharing between twins was seen in beta out-of-frame sequences. One should note that invariant MAIT and iNKT cells could partly confound zero-insertion analyses.

The sample was also reused in another study, on yellow fever vaccine responses in identical twins. That study adds: Each twin's T cell response to the vaccine was reported to look partly convergent and partly personalized.

The sample taken for sequencing was PBMCs. V gene TRBV7-9 combines with J gene TRBJ1-2; D uncertain. The receptor was isolated from a woman between 18 and 29 years old in good health. The CDR3 DNA reads as TGTGCCAGCAGCCCTCCAAGATATTATGGCTACACCTTC. This gives the protein CASSPPRYYGYTF.